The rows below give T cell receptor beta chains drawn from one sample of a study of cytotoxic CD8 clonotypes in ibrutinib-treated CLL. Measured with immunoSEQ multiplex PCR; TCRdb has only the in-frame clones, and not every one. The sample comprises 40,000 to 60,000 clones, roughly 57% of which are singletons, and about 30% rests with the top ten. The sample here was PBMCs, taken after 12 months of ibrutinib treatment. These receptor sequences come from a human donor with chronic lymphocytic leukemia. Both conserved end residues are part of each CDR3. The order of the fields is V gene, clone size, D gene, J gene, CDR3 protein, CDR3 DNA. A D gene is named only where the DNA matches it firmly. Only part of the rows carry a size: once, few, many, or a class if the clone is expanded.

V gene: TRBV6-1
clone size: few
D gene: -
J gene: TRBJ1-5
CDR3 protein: CASSESRQPQHF
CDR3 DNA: TGTGCCAGCAGTGAAAGTCGTCAGCCCCAGCATTTT

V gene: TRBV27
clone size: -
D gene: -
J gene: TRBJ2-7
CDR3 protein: CASSPVGPYEQYF
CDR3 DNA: TGTGCCAGCAGTCCCGTCGGGCCCTACGAGCAGTACTTC

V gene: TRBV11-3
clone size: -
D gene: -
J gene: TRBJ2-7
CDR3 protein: CASSADTYYEQYF
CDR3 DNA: TGTGCCAGCAGCGCCGACACCTACTACGAGCAGTACTTC

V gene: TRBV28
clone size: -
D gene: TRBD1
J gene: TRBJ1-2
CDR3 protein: CASSSGQGTAGYTF
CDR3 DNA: TGTGCCAGCAGTTCGGGACAGGGGACGGCTGGCTACACCTTC

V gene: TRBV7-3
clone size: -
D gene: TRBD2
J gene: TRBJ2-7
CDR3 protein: CASSLRLAGSGEQYF
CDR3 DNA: TGTGCCAGCAGCTTAAGACTAGCGGGATCCGGCGAGCAGTACTTC

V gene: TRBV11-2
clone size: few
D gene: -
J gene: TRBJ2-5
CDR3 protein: CASSDYSTGFGETQYF
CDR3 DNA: TGTGCCAGCAGTGACTACAGCACAGGGTTCGGAGAGACCCAGTACTTC

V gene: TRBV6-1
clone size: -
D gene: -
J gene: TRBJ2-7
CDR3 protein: CAIGGQGSYEQYF
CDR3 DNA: TGTGCCATCGGAGGGCAGGGGTCCTACGAGCAGTACTTC

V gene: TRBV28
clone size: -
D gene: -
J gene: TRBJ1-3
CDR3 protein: CASSPGGAEGNTIYF
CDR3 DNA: TGTGCCAGCAGTCCCGGGGGGGCTGAGGGAAACACCATATATTTT

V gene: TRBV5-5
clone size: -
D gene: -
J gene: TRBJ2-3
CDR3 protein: CASSGGAGGTDTQYF
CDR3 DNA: TGTGCCAGCAGCGGCGGAGCAGGGGGCACAGATACGCAGTATTTT

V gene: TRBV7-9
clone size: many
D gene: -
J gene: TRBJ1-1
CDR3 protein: CASSDNTEAFF
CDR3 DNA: TGTGCCAGCAGCGACAACACTGAAGCTTTCTTT

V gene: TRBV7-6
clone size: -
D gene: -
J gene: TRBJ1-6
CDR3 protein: CASSQWLDSPLHF
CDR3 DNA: TGTGCCAGCAGCCAATGGCTGGATTCACCCCTCCACTTT

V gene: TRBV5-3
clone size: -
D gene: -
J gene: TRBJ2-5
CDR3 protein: CASSRGAASEETQYF
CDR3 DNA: TGTGCCAGTTCCCGGGGAGCGGCGTCCGAAGAGACCCAGTACTTC

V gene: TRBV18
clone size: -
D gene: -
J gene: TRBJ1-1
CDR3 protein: CASSPLENTEAFF
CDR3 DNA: TGTGCCAGCTCACCACTGGAGAACACTGAAGCTTTCTTT

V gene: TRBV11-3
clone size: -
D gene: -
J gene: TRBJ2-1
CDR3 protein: CASSLEGQASVF
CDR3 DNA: TGTGCCAGCAGCTTAGAGGGTCAAGCCTCGGTCTTC

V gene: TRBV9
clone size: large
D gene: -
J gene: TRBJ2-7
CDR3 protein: CASSVDGGSYEQYF
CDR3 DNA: TGTGCCAGCAGCGTAGATGGCGGCTCCTACGAGCAGTACTTC

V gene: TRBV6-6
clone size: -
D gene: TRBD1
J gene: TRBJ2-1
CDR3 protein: CASRQIDRVYNEQFF
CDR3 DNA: TGTGCCAGCAGGCAAATTGACAGGGTTTACAATGAGCAGTTCTTC

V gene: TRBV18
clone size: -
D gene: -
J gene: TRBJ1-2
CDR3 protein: CASSAGNTGDGYTF
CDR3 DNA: TGTGCCAGCTCGGCCGGGAATACGGGGGATGGCTACACCTTC

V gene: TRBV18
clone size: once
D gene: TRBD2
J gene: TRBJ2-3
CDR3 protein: CASSPGLAGGRDTQYF
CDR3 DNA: TGTGCCAGCTCACCAGGACTAGCGGGAGGGCGAGATACGCAGTATTTT

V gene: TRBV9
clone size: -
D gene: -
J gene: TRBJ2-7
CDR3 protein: CASSSSVYEQYF
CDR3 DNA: TGTGCCAGCAGCTCATCCGTCTACGAGCAGTACTTC

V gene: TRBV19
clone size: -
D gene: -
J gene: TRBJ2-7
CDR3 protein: CASSMGQGKTYEQYF
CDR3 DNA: TGTGCCAGTAGTATGGGGCAGGGGAAGACCTACGAGCAGTACTTC

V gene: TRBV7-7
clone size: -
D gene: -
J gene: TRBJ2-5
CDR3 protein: CATAREAAGETQYF
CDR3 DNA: TGTGCTACCGCAAGGGAAGCGGCCGGTGAGACCCAGTACTTC

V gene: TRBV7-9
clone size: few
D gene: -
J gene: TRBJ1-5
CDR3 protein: CASSLGQNQPQHF
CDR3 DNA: TGTGCCAGCAGCTTAGGCCAGAATCAGCCCCAGCATTTT

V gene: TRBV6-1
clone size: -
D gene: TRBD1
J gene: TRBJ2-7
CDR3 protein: CASIRGQTYEQYF
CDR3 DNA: TGTGCCAGCATCAGGGGACAGACCTACGAGCAGTACTTC

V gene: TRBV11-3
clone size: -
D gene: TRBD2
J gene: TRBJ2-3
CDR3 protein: CASSATSNADTQYF
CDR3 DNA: TGTGCCAGCAGCGCGACTAGCAACGCAGATACGCAGTATTTT

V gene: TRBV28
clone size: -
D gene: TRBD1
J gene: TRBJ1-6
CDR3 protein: CASTSWGQGRNSPLHF
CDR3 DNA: TGTGCCAGCACCTCATGGGGACAGGGTCGAAATTCACCCCTCCACTTT

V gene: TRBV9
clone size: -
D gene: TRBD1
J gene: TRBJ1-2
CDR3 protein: CASSVTQGARGYTF
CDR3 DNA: TGTGCCAGCAGCGTAACTCAGGGGGCCAGAGGCTACACCTTC

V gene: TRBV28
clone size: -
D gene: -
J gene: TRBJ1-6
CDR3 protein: CASSFTSPSPLHF
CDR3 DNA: TGTGCCAGCAGCTTTACCTCACCTTCACCCCTCCACTTT

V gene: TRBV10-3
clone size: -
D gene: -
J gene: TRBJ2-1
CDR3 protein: CAISERTVEQFF
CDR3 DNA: TGTGCCATCAGTGAAAGAACAGTAGAGCAGTTCTTC

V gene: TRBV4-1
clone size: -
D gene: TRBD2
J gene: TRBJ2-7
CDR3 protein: CASPGTSGRAWEQYF
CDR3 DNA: TGCGCCAGCCCCGGGACTAGCGGGAGGGCCTGGGAGCAGTACTTC

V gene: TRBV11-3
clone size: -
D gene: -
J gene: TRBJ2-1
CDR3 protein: CASSAGGRSYNEQFF
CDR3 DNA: TGTGCCAGCAGCGCCGGCGGACGCTCCTACAATGAGCAGTTCTTC

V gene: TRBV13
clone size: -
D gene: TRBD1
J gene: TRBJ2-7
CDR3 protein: CASSLRRTGAYEQYF
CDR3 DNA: TGTGCCAGCAGCTTAAGGCGGACAGGGGCCTACGAGCAGTACTTC

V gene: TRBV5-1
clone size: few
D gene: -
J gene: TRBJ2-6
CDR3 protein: CASSLGGSKANVLTF
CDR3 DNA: TGCGCCAGCAGCTTGGGGGGTTCTAAGGCCAACGTCCTGACTTTC

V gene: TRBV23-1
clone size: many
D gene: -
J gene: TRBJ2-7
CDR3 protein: CASAYYMRTPYEQYF
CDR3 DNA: TGCGCCAGCGCCTACTACATGAGGACACCCTACGAGCAGTACTTC

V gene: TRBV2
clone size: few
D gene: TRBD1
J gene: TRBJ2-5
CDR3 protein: CASLGTGGETQYF
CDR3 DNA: TGTGCCAGCCTTGGGACAGGGGGAGAGACCCAGTACTTC

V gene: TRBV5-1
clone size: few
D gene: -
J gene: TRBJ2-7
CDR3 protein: CASSPDSYSSYEQYF
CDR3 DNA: TGCGCCAGCAGCCCGGACAGTTACAGCTCCTACGAGCAGTACTTC

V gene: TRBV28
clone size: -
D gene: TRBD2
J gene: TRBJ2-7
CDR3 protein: CASSLYWTSGSYEQYF
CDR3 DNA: TGTGCCAGCAGTTTATACTGGACTAGCGGGAGCTACGAGCAGTACTTC

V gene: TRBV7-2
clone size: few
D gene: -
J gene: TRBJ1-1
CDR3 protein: CASSSDSNTEAFF
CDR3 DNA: TGTGCCAGCAGCTCGGACAGTAACACTGAAGCTTTCTTT

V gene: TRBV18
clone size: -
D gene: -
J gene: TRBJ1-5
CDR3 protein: CASSQNSNQPQHF
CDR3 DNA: TGTGCCAGCTCACAAAATAGCAATCAGCCCCAGCATTTT

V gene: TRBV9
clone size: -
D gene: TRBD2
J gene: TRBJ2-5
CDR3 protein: CASSVSGSGGTQYF
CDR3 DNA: TGTGCCAGCAGCGTTAGCGGGAGCGGCGGGACCCAGTACTTC

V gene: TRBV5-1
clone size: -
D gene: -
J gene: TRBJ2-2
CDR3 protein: CASSSQGITGELFF
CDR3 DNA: TGCGCCAGCAGCTCGCAGGGAATCACCGGGGAGCTGTTTTTT

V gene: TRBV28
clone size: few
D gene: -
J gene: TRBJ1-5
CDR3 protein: CASSWSAPNQPQHF
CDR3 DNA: TGTGCCAGCAGTTGGAGCGCTCCTAATCAGCCCCAGCATTTT